The 11 T cell receptor beta chains below come from one sample, sequenced in a study of OX40 agonist ivuxolimab in advanced cancers. The method was immunoSEQ multiplex PCR; TCRdb's version includes in-frame clones alone and lacks a portion of them. Of tens of thousands of clones listed, 82% are singletons. Specimen: CD4+ or CD8+ T cells sorted from blood, collected in a trial of the OX40 agonist ivuxolimab. These receptors all come from an adult with an advanced solid tumor such as melanoma, head and neck, liver or kidney cancer.

This chain connects TRBV7-3 to TRBJ2-3; 10 bases line up with TRBD2. Germline trimming cut 2 bases from V and 8 bases from J; bases unmatched to any gene: 10. The germline V gene encodes CDR1 SGHTA and CDR2 FQGTGA. The CDR3 spans 16 residues. The CDR3 sequence: CASSLSPSGSEATQYF. The CDR3, as DNA: TGTGCCAGCAGCTTATCCCCTAGCGGGAGCGAGGCTACGCAGTATTTT.

This clone has a handful of counts. This chain links TRBV5-4 with TRBJ1-2, with D possibly matching TRBD1 (6 bases). The CDR3 is 17 residues long. Trimming stripped 4 bases from V and 2 bases from J, with 21 bases between. The germline V gene has CDR1 SGHNT and CDR2 YYREEE (reference sequence). The CDR3 loop is CASSNRVLEGKNYGYTF. CDR3 sequence (DNA): TGTGCCAGCAGCAACAGGGTATTGGAGGGCAAAAACTATGGCTACACCTTC.

The chain carries TRBV7-8 and TRBJ2-7; 10 bases match TRBD1. Losses at the gene ends were 5 bases for V and 3 bases for J; bases not matched to a gene: 7. Germline-derived CDR1 and CDR2 are SGHVS and FQNEAQ. The CDR3 sequence is 15 residues long. CDR3 in DNA: TGTGCCAGCAGCCCAATGGGACAGGGGCACTACGAGCAGTACGTC. It encodes CASSPMGQGHYEQYV.

The rearrangement joins TRBV2 to TRBJ2-7, with D unclear. The CDR3 is 12 amino acids. The V end was cut by 5 bases, the J end by 3 bases, with 8 bases between. The germline V gene has CDR1 SNHLY and CDR2 FYNNEI. CDR3 sequence: CASSISVYEQYF. Written as DNA, the CDR3 is TGTGCCAGCAGTATCTCCGTCTACGAGCAGTACTTC.

This chain uses TRBV27 with TRBJ2-1; 9 bases fit TRBD2. The junction had 6 bases not matched to a gene; V was cut back by 1 base and J by 2 bases. CDR1 and CDR2 (germline): MNHEY, SMNVEV (reference sequence). This CDR3 is built from 17 residues. This chain's CDR3 is CASSLWSASGAYNEQFF. CDR3 bases: TGTGCCAGCAGTTTATGGTCGGCTAGCGGGGCCTACAATGAGCAGTTCTTC.

The chain is built from TRBV28 and TRBJ2-1, with a tentative D call TRBD2 (6 bases). V lost 3 bases, J lost 3 bases, and 18 bases lay in between. CDR1 MDHEN and CDR2 SYDVKM come from the germline V gene. This CDR3 comprises 17 residues. CDR3 DNA sequence: TGTGCCAGCAGTTTCCAAGACTCATCGGGAGTCTACAATGAGCAGTTCTTC. Translating gives CASSFQDSSGVYNEQFF. The full variable domain, with the rest looked up from reference TRBV28 and TRBJ2-1, is DVKVTQSSRYLVKRTGEKVFLECVQDMDHENMFWYRQDPGLGLRLIYFSYDVKMKEKGDIPEGYSVSREKKERFSLILESASTNQTSMYLCASSFQDSSGVYNEQFFGPGTRLTVL.

This chain links TRBV14 with TRBJ2-7; TRBD1 or TRBD2 may be the D gene (5 bases each). V was trimmed by 3 bases and J by 7 bases, leaving 13 bases between them. Germline values: CDR1 SGHDN, CDR2 FVKESK. This CDR3 spans 13 amino acids. The CDR3 bases are TGTGCCAGCAGCCACGGGACGGTGGCTGAGCAGTACTTC. It translates to CASSHGTVAEQYF.

V is TRBV6-5 and J is TRBJ2-7; D might be TRBD2 (6 bases). CDR1 and CDR2 from the germline V gene are MNHEY and SVGAGI. The CDR3 contains 14 residues. V was pared by 0 bases and J by 3 bases, with 9 bases between. In DNA form, the CDR3 reads TGTGCCAGCAGTTACTCGGAGGGGAACTACGAGCAGTACTTC. The encoded protein is CASSYSEGNYEQYF.

This chain uses TRBV27 with TRBJ2-7, with a weak D call TRBD1 (5 bases). The CDR3 contains 15 residues. Looked up from germline, CDR1 is MNHEY and CDR2 is SMNVEV (reference sequence). Trimming cost V 2 bases and J 3 bases, with 14 bases left between them. The CDR3 region has the DNA TGTGCCAGCAGTTTACAGATACAGGCAAGCTACGAGCAGTACTTC. Translated: CASSLQIQASYEQYF.

This chain joins TRBV2 and TRBJ1-5; TRBD1 might be the D (5 bases). The CDR3 is 14 amino acids. CDR1 and CDR2 from the germline V gene are SNHLY and FYNNEI. Trimming shortened V by 7 bases and J by 1 base, and 11 bases separated the two germline ends. This CDR3 reads CASKGAPSNQPQHF. Here the CDR3 DNA reads TGTGCCAGCAAAGGGGCACCCAGCAATCAGCCCCAGCATTTT.

The rearrangement links TRBV7-8 to TRBJ2-5; no firm D call. Germline V gives CDR1 SGHVS, CDR2 FQNEAQ. The ends were cut back, 1 base at V and 4 bases at J, with 16 bases in the middle. The CDR3 contains 16 residues. For the CDR3, the DNA is TGTGCCAGCAGCTTAGAGATTCCGGAGACGGGAGAGACCCAGTACTTC. Protein product: CASSLEIPETGETQYF.